The 8 T cell receptor beta chains below were found in one sample sequenced in a study of blood T cell repertoires in COVID-19. The data were produced by immunoSEQ multiplex PCR, yet TCRdb's version contains in-frame clones alone and is incomplete. This sample has around 200,000 clones, with about 85% found just once. Sample: peripheral blood. All receptors come from a woman aged 80 or over with acute or convalescent COVID-19.

The chain is built from TRBV29-1 and TRBJ2-3; 7 bases align to TRBD2. This CDR3 has 15 residues. V was clipped by 1 base and J by 0 bases; unmatched bases: 4. Germline CDR1 SQVTM, CDR2 ANQGSEA. The CDR3 nucleotides read TGCAGCGTTGAAGGACTAGCCCAAAGCACAGATACGCAGTATTTT. Its protein product is CSVEGLAQSTDTQYF.

This clone came up a few times. V and J are TRBV5-5 and TRBJ1-1, with 7 bases fitting TRBD1. This CDR3 has 14 residues. Germline V gene sequence: CDR1 SGHKS, CDR2 YYEKEE (reference sequence). Trimming took 4 bases from V and 2 from J; bases not matched to a gene: 5. The CDR3 coding sequence is TGTGCCAGCAGCCCCAGGACAGGAAACACTGAAGCTTTCTTT. This gives the protein CASSPRTGNTEAFF.

V and J are TRBV30 and TRBJ2-3; D gene ambiguous. The germline CDR1 and CDR2 sequences are GTSNPN and SVGIG (reference sequence). Between the trimmed V and J ends, which lost 8 bases and 6 bases, there was a span of 15 bases. The CDR3 is 12 amino acids. The CDR3 DNA follows: TGTGCCCGCAGTGAATCTGCGGATACGCAGTATTTT. Protein: CARSESADTQYF.

This chain uses TRBV30 with TRBJ1-1, with D unclear. Trimming stripped 4 bases from V and 0 bases from J, with 9 bases between. CDR3 length: 13 amino acids. Germline-derived CDR1 and CDR2 are GTSNPN and SVGIG (reference sequence). CDR3 amino acids: CAWNTDMNTEAFF. The CDR3 nucleotides read TGTGCCTGGAATACAGACATGAACACTGAAGCTTTCTTT.

The rearrangement uses TRBV11-3 and TRBJ2-2, with 7 bases lining up with TRBD1. This CDR3 contains 15 residues. Germline values: CDR1 SGHNT, CDR2 YENEEA. The V and J ends lost 5 bases and 7 bases, in that order; junction bases with no gene match: 10. In DNA, the CDR3 is TGTGCCAGCAGCCCTGAGGGACAGCTTGGCGGGGAGCTGTTTTTT. It yields the protein CASSPEGQLGGELFF.

V is TRBV4-3 and J is TRBJ1-2, with 9 bases identical to TRBD1. The V gene's germline CDR1 is LGHNA and CDR2 YSLEER. The CDR3 length is 14 residues. The V segment lost 5 bases and the J segment 2 bases; nucleotides outside the gene matches: 3. CDR3 loop: CASSFGQGNYGYTF. The CDR3 DNA reads as TGCGCCAGCAGCTTCGGACAGGGGAACTATGGCTACACCTTC.

The V and J genes are TRBV11-2 and TRBJ2-7; 7 nucleotides line up with TRBD1. Germline assignment: CDR1 SGHAT and CDR2 FQNNGV. The V segment lost 2 bases and the J segment 5 bases; nucleotides outside the gene matches: 6. The CDR3 covers 14 residues. The CDR3 sequence is CASSLTKGADEQYF. The DNA of the CDR3 is TGTGCCAGCAGCTTAACCAAGGGGGCGGACGAGCAGTACTTC. The whole variable domain, remainder taken from reference TRBV11-2 and TRBJ2-7, is EAGVAQSPRYKIIEKRQSVAFWCNPISGHATLYWYQQILGQGPKLLIQFQNNGVVDDSQLPKDRFSAERLKGVDSTLKIQPAKLEDSAVYLCASSLTKGADEQYFGPGTRLTVT.

This chain connects TRBV12-5 to TRBJ1-4; no clear D gene. V was trimmed by 7 bases and J by 0 bases, leaving 9 bases between them. Germline loops: CDR1 LGHNT, CDR2 FRNRAP. The CDR3 runs 14 residues. The DNA for the CDR3 is TGTGCTAGTGCTAGCTCTGCAACTAATGAAAAACTGTTTTTT. Residues: CASASSATNEKLFF. Full variable domain (rest looked up from reference TRBV12-5 and TRBJ1-4): DARVTQTPRHKVTEMGQEVTMRCQPILGHNTVFWYRQTMMQGLELLAYFRNRAPLDDSGMPKDRFSAEMPDATLATLKIQPSEPRDSAVYFCASASSATNEKLFFGSGTQLSVL.